The 17 T cell receptor beta chains given below trace back to one sample, sequenced in a study of shared T cell receptors in the human thymus. Here immunoSEQ multiplex PCR was the method, and the copy in TCRdb shows in-frame clones only, minus some. The sample lists about 710,000 clones, more than 70% occurring once. The data were also submitted as part of a second study, on human thymus T cells.

The sample taken for sequencing was thymocytes. These receptors were obtained from a boy under two years old with a congenital heart defect.

The chain recombines TRBV7-2 with TRBJ2-3; D not resolved. The length of the CDR3 is 17 residues. Trimming removed 0 bases at V and 5 bases at J, with 18 bases between. The V gene's germline CDR1 is SGHTA and CDR2 FQGNSA. In nucleotides, the CDR3 is TGTGCCAGCAGCTTAGCGGCCAGCCCCGGCGCGGTAGATACGCAGTATTTT. Residues: CASSLAASPGAVDTQYF.

CDR3 in amino acids: CASRDRDQPQHF. The DNA for the CDR3 is TGTGCCAGCCGCGACAGGGACCAGCCCCAGCATTTT. This rearrangement joins TRBV28 to TRBJ1-5; 7 nucleotides align to TRBD1. CDR1 is MDHEN and CDR2 is SYDVKM in the germline V gene. Germline trimming cut 8 bases from V and 7 bases from J; bases unmatched to any gene: 5. This CDR3 comprises 12 residues.

The genes are TRBV9 and TRBJ1-4; tentative D call: TRBD1 (6 bases). V shed 4 bases and J shed 0 bases, with 16 bases lying between them. Germline V gene lookup returns CDR1 SGDLS and CDR2 YYNGEE. The CDR3 spans 17 residues. CDR3 DNA: TGTGCCAGCAGCTCGCAGGGGCAGGACACAACTAATGAAAAACTGTTTTTT. Translating gives CASSSQGQDTTNEKLFF.

The rearrangement joins TRBV1 to TRBJ2-1; the table's D call, TRBD2, was not checked against the DNA. TRBV1 is listed as a pseudogene. The CDR3 has 16 residues. CDR3 protein: CTSSQGGGALENEQFF. The CDR3 DNA reads TGCACCAGCAGCCAAGGCGGGGGGGCCCTCGAGAATGAGCAGTTCTTC.

The V gene is TRBV10-2, the J gene TRBJ2-7; perhaps TRBD2 as D (5 bases). This CDR3 is built from 17 residues. V dropped 3 bases and J dropped 0 bases, with 18 bases sitting between them. Germline V gene sequence: CDR1 WSHSY, CDR2 SAAADI. CDR3 bases: TGCGCCAGCAGTGACCCCCGCGGGCCCGTAAGCTCCTACGAGCAGTACTTC. It specifies CASSDPRGPVSSYEQYF.

CDR3 sequence (DNA): TGTGCCAGCAGTGGACAGAGTTCCTACAATGAGCAGTTCTTC. Amino acids: CASSGQSSYNEQFF. This chain connects TRBV6-1 to TRBJ2-1; possible D gene TRBD1, 5 bases. Germline V gives CDR1 MNHNS, CDR2 SASEGT. The CDR3 length is 14 residues. Trimming pared 4 bases from V and 1 base from J, leaving 8 bases between.

The chain is built from TRBV5-6 and TRBJ2-7; TRBD1 matches 10 bases. This CDR3 is built from 14 residues. Germline V gene sequence: CDR1 SGHDT, CDR2 YYEEEE. Trimming at V came to 2 bases and at J to 6 bases, leaving 5 bases not matched to a gene. The CDR3 region has the DNA TGTGCCAGCAGCTTCAGACAGGGGGCAGGCGAGCAGTACTTC. It yields the protein CASSFRQGAGEQYF.

The J gene is TRBJ2-1, the V gene TRBV21-1; no DNA check was done on the table's D call, TRBD2. TRBV21-1 is listed as a pseudogene. The CDR3 loop spans 23 amino acids. CDR3 DNA: TGTGCCAGCAGCAAAGATGCGGCTAGCGGGGTATCCCCGGGACCCGGCTCCTACAATGAGCAGTTCTTC. Its translation is CASSKDAASGVSPGPGSYNEQFF.

This chain links TRBV4-1 with TRBJ2-7; TRBD1 matches 9 bases. The CDR3 runs to 14 residues. CDR1 MGHRA and CDR2 YSYEKL come from the germline V gene. Unmatched junction bases numbered 4, after V lost 3 bases and J lost 4 bases. DNA of the CDR3: TGCGCCAGCAGCCAGACAGGGGGACGGTACGAGCAGTACTTC. This encodes CASSQTGGRYEQYF.

This clone occurred once. The V call is TRBV4-1, the J call TRBJ1-2; D gene ambiguous. Germline CDR1 reads MGHRA; CDR2 reads YSYEKL. The CDR3 loop spans 16 amino acids. V was cut by 1 base and J by 6 bases, with 18 bases left in between. As DNA, the CDR3 is TGCGCCAGCAGCCAAGCGCGATTTGGTCCCGAGGATGGCTACACCTTC. Residues: CASSQARFGPEDGYTF.

The CDR3 DNA reads as TGTGCCTGGAGTGTACGCCCGGCGGTGGTTGGAAACACCATATATTTT. Residues: CAWSVRPAVVGNTIYF. The chain recombines TRBV30 with TRBJ1-3; D remains ambiguous. The CDR3 loop spans 16 amino acids. Germline CDR1 reads GTSNPN; CDR2 reads SVGIG (reference sequence). Deletions cut 0 bases from V and 3 bases from J, with 15 bases between.

This clone was counted a few times. This chain uses TRBV5-6 with TRBJ2-7; D is possibly TRBD2 (5 bases). The CDR3 length is 16 residues. V was clipped by 1 base and J by 2 bases, with 16 bases between them. The germline V gene encodes CDR1 SGHDT and CDR2 YYEEEE. The CDR3 sequence: CASSLIPLAPAYEQYF. CDR3 nucleotide sequence: TGTGCCAGCAGCTTGATCCCGCTAGCCCCAGCCTACGAGCAGTACTTC.

This clone appeared a single time. CDR3 nucleotides: TGTGCCAGCAGTGGCCCGACACCAGACAGGGGAGGGGACTATGGCTACACCTTC. As protein: CASSGPTPDRGGDYGYTF. The chain joins TRBV6-1 to TRBJ1-2; 8 bases match TRBD1. The CDR3 is 18 amino acids. Germline trimming cut 4 bases from V and 3 bases from J; bases unmatched to any gene: 16. CDR1 and CDR2 from the germline V gene are MNHNS and SASEGT.

The genes are TRBV27 and TRBJ2-6; TRBD1 might be the D (5 bases). The CDR3 consists of 16 residues. Trimming pared 5 bases from V and 0 bases from J, leaving 11 bases between. From germline, CDR1 is MNHEY and CDR2 SMNVEV (reference sequence). CDR3 amino acids: CASSPGPGSGANVLTF. The CDR3 DNA is TGTGCCAGCAGTCCAGGGCCAGGCTCTGGGGCCAACGTCCTGACTTTC. The full variable domain, completed using reference TRBV27 and TRBJ2-6, is EAQVTQNPRYLITVTGKKLTVTCSQNMNHEYMSWYRQDPGLGLRQIYYSMNVEVTDKGDVPEGYKVSRKEKRNFPLILESPSPNQTSLYFCASSPGPGSGANVLTFGAGSRLTVL.

This chain joins TRBV14 and TRBJ1-2; D remains unclear. This CDR3 contains 13 residues. Germline V lookup: CDR1 SGHDN, CDR2 FVKESK. V lost 4 bases and J 4 bases, leaving 10 bases between the germline ends. DNA of the CDR3: TGTGCCAGCAGCCCCCTGACACGCTATGGCTACACCTTC. It codes for CASSPLTRYGYTF.

The CDR3 spells CSELKRDPTDTQYF. CDR3 nucleotides: TGCAGCGAACTTAAGCGGGACCCAACAGATACGCAGTATTTT. The rearrangement uses TRBV29-1 and TRBJ2-3, with 7 bases that match TRBD2. The CDR3 runs 14 residues. V lost 7 bases, J lost 3 bases, and 10 bases stayed unmatched. Germline loops: CDR1 SQVTM, CDR2 ANQGSEA.

The chain combines TRBV5-5 with TRBJ2-5, with 7 positions matching TRBD1. The CDR3 runs 14 residues. Germline CDR1 reads SGHKS; CDR2 reads YYEKEE (reference sequence). The ends lost 3 bases at V and 1 base at J; junction bases unmatched: 3. The CDR3 loop is CASSYGQAQETQYF. The CDR3 coding sequence is TGTGCCAGCAGCTATGGACAGGCCCAAGAGACCCAGTACTTC.